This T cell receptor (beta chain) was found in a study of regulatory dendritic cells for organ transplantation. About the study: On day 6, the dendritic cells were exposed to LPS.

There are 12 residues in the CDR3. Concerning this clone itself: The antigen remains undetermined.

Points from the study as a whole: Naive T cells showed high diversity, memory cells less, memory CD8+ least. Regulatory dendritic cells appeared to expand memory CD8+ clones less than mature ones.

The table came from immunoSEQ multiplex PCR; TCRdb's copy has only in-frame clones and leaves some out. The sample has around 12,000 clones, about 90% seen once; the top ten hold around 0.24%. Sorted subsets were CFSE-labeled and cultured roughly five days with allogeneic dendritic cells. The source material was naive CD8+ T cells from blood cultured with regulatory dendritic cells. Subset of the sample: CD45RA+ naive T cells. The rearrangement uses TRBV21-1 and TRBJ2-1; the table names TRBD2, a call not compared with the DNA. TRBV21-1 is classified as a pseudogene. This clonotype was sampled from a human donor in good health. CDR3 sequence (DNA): TGTGCCAGCAGCAAAGTTCGAGGGATAAAGTTCTTC. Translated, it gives CASSKVRGIKFF.